The 15 T cell receptor beta chains reported below all come from one sample, sequenced in a study of T cell clonality in common variable immunodeficiency. Assay used: immunoSEQ multiplex PCR; TCRdb lists only in-frame clones, some missing. This table holds about 81,000 clones with no singletons; the top ten claim 0.8%. The sample comprised peripheral blood mononuclear cells. The receptors originated from a person aged 18 to 70 in good health.

This clone came up many times. The read stops 3 residues short of the end of the CDR3; the missing end is completed from the germline J gene. This sequence joins TRBV5-4 and TRBJ1-1; no definite D call. The length of the CDR3 is 13 residues. Germline loops: CDR1 SGHNT, CDR2 YYREEE (reference sequence). The V and J ends lost 2 bases and 1 base respectively, with 6 bases between them. CDR3 in amino acids: CASSFRGNTEAFF. The sequenced part of the CDR3 DNA is TGTGCCAGCAGCTTTCGGGGGAACACTGAA.

The sample holds many counts of this clone. Partial CDR3 DNA: TGCAGTGCTAGAGGTTTGCGCAACTCCTACGAG. It codes for CSARGLRNSYE. The whole CDR3 protein reads CSARGLRNSYEQYF. V usage is TRBV20-1 and J usage is TRBJ2-7; D gene uncertain. The read halts 3 residues ahead of the CDR3 end, with the missing end drawn from the germline J gene. Deletions cut 1 base from V and 0 bases from J, with 10 bases between. This CDR3 region has 14 residues. The V gene's germline CDR1 is DFQATT and CDR2 SNEGSKA (reference sequence).

This clone came up many times. Read coverage stops 3 residues before the CDR3 terminus; the germline J gene supplies the remainder. The chain is built from TRBV19 and TRBJ2-7, with TRBD1 identical over 7 bases. V shed 5 bases and J 2 bases; nucleotides not matched to a gene: 6. Germline V gene sequence: CDR1 LNHDA, CDR2 SQIVND (reference sequence). The CDR3 extends over 14 amino acids. The CDR3 region is CASSLGTEPYEQYF. CDR3 bases read: TGTGCCAGTAGTCTCGGGACAGAACCCTACGAG. The full variable domain, rest sourced from reference TRBV19 and TRBJ2-7, is DGGITQSPKYLFRKEGQNVTLSCEQNLNHDAMYWYRQDPGQGLRLIYYSQIVNDFQKGDIAEGYSVSREKKESFPLTVTSAQKNPTAFYLCASSLGTEPYEQYFGPGTRLTVT.

This clone was seen many times. The read halts 3 residues ahead of the CDR3 end, with the missing end drawn from the germline J gene. V usage is TRBV20-1 and J usage is TRBJ2-4; 8 bases fit TRBD1. Germline loops: CDR1 DFQATT, CDR2 SNEGSKA (reference sequence). The CDR3 length is 15 residues. Unmatched junction bases numbered 8, after V lost 5 bases and J lost 2 bases. CDR3 DNA, as far as it was read: TGCAGTGCTTTTCAGACAGGGGAACCCAAAAACATT. It codes for CSAFQTGEPKNI. The whole CDR3 sequence reads CSAFQTGEPKNIQYF.

This clone was observed many times. The read comes to an end 3 residues before the CDR3 does, leaving the germline J gene to fill in the end. J is TRBJ2-2 and V is TRBV7-3; D gene uncertain. The CDR3 sequence is 16 residues long. Germline CDR1 and CDR2: SGHTA and FQGTGA. Between the trimmed V and J ends, which lost 1 base and 2 bases, there was a span of 11 bases. The CDR3 protein is CASSLMGQVNTGELFF. CDR3 bases read: TGTGCCAGCAGCTTAATGGGTCAGGTTAACACCGGGGAG.

This clone appeared many times. CDR3 DNA, as far as it was read: TGCAGTGCTACAAGACATCAGTTGACTGAA. Amino acid sequence: CSATRHQLTE. The complete CDR3 reads CSATRHQLTEAFF. The chain joins TRBV20-1 to TRBJ1-1; D uncertain. The read stops 3 residues short of the end of the CDR3; the missing end is completed from the germline J gene. Trimming stripped 4 bases from V and 5 bases from J, with 14 bases between. Germline-derived CDR1 and CDR2 are DFQATT and SNEGSKA (reference sequence). The CDR3 contains 13 residues.

The table lists this clone with many counts. The read is 3 residues too short to cover the CDR3 end, so that end is filled in from the germline J gene. This chain joins TRBV7-2 and TRBJ2-5, with D uncertain. Germline V gene sequence: CDR1 SGHTA, CDR2 FQGNSA. V shed 3 bases and J shed 5 bases, with 10 bases lying between them. This CDR3 spans 13 amino acids. The CDR3 region is CASSFGQMETQYF. The covered CDR3 bases are TGTGCCAGCAGCTTTGGGCAGATGGAGACC.

This clone has ten or more counts. The read is 3 residues too short to cover the CDR3 end, so that end is filled in from the germline J gene. The chain couples TRBV7-2 to TRBJ2-7; unclear D gene. The length of the CDR3 is 11 residues. Germline V gene data show CDR1 as SGHTA and CDR2 as FQGNSA. V lost 5 bases and J 3 bases, leaving 5 bases between the germline ends. The covered CDR3 bases are TGTGCCAGCAGCCCCAACTACGAG. As protein: CASSPNYE. The full CDR3 reads CASSPNYEQYF.

This clone was picked up many times. The read terminates 3 residues before the CDR3 end, so the remaining end is supplied by the germline J gene. This chain connects TRBV6-2 or TRBV6-3 to TRBJ2-5, with D hard to call. Looked up from germline, CDR1 is MNHEY and CDR2 is SVGEGT. CDR3 length equals 9 residues. Trimming took 10 bases from V and 4 from J, leaving 4 bases between them. Incomplete CDR3 DNA: TGTGCCACCCGAGAGACC. As protein: CATRET. The entire CDR3 sequence reads CATRETQYF.

This clone was recorded many times. The read ends 3 residues early relative to the CDR3; the germline J gene fills the gap. The genes are TRBV19 and TRBJ2-5, with D perhaps TRBD2 (6 bases). Trimming cost V 1 base and J 5 bases, with 14 bases left between them. Germline loops: CDR1 LNHDA, CDR2 SQIVND (reference sequence). The CDR3 runs to 15 residues. The sequenced part of the CDR3 DNA is TGTGCCAGTAGTATAGCCGGGACTGGTTGGGAGACC. Translated, it gives CASSIAGTGWET. The whole CDR3 protein is CASSIAGTGWETQYF.

This clone was counted ten times or more. Here the CDR3 reads CASIPTGGMRKLFF. The DNA read from the CDR3 is TGTGCCAGCATCCCGACAGGAGGAATGAGAAAA. The genes are TRBV28 and TRBJ1-4; TRBD1 is a possible D gene (6 bases). The CDR3 end lies 3 residues beyond the end of the read and is filled in from the germline J gene. Germline V gene sequence: CDR1 MDHEN, CDR2 SYDVKM. This CDR3 comprises 14 residues. The germline V and J ends were trimmed by 7 bases and 10 bases, with 19 bases remaining between them. Full variable domain (outside the CDR3, taken from reference TRBV28 and TRBJ1-4): DVKVTQSSRYLVKRTGEKVFLECVQDMDHENMFWYRQDPGLGLRLIYFSYDVKMKEKGDIPEGYSVSREKKERFSLILESASTNQTSMYLCASIPTGGMRKLFFGSGTQLSVL.

With respect to this clone: The read ends 3 residues shy of where the CDR3 ends; the end is completed using the germline J gene. The V call is TRBV7-8, the J call TRBJ1-1; possible D gene TRBD1, 6 bases. There are 18 residues in the CDR3. Trimming cost V 1 base and J 1 base, with 19 bases left between them. The germline V gene encodes CDR1 SGHVS and CDR2 FQNEAQ. The CDR3 reads CASSLGLFGTMKNTEAFF. CDR3 DNA, as far as it was read: TGTGCCAGCAGCTTAGGTCTTTTTGGGACAATGAAGAACACTGAA.

This clone showed up just a few times. The part of the CDR3 DNA that was read is TGTGCCAGCAGCGGCTCGCCGTACGAG. Translated: CASSGSPYE. The full CDR3 protein reads CASSGSPYEQYF. The V gene is TRBV11-2, the J gene TRBJ2-7; D gene ambiguous. The read terminates 3 residues ahead of where the CDR3 ends, so the germline J gene completes it. The CDR3 has 12 residues. Trimming took off 5 bases at V and 4 bases at J, with 9 bases between the two ends. The germline V gene encodes CDR1 SGHAT and CDR2 FQNNGV.

This clone was seen repeatedly, ten times or more. The DNA ends 3 residues before the CDR3 does, and the rest of the CDR3 is filled in from the germline J gene. The chain employs TRBV5-5 and TRBJ2-5; a possible D gene is TRBD2 (5 bases). This CDR3 contains 15 residues. V was clipped by 1 base and J by 4 bases, with 14 bases between them. Germline values: CDR1 SGHKS, CDR2 YYEKEE (reference sequence). Partial CDR3 DNA: TGTGCCAGCAGCTTGAATTTTCGGCTAGCAGAGACC. Its protein is CASSLNFRLAET. The full-length CDR3 reads as CASSLNFRLAETQYF.

This clone was detected ten times or more. The CDR3 loop is CASRRQGSNQPQHF. CDR3 DNA, as far as it was read: TGTGCCAGCAGACGACAGGGCTCCAATCAGCCC. The genes are TRBV13 and TRBJ1-5, with 7 positions matching TRBD1. Read coverage stops 3 residues before the CDR3 terminus; the germline J gene supplies the remainder. Trimming cost V 6 bases and J 3 bases; bases outside gene matches: 5. CDR3 size: 14 residues. From germline, CDR1 is PRHDT and CDR2 FYEKMQ (reference sequence).